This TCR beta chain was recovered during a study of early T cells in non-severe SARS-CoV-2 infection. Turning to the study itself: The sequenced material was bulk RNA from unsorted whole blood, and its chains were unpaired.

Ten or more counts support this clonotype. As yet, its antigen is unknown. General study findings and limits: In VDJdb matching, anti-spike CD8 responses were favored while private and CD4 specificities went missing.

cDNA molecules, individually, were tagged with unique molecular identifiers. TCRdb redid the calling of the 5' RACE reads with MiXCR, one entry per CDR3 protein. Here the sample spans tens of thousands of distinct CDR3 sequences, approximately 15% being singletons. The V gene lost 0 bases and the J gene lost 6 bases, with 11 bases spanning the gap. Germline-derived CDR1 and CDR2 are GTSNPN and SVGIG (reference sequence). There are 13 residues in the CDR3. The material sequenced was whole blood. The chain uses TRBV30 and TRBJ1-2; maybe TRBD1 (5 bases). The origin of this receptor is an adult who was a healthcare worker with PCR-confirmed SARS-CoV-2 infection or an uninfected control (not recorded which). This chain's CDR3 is CAWSVGRADGYTF. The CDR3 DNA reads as TGTGCCTGGAGTGTAGGCAGGGCGGATGGCTACACCTTC.